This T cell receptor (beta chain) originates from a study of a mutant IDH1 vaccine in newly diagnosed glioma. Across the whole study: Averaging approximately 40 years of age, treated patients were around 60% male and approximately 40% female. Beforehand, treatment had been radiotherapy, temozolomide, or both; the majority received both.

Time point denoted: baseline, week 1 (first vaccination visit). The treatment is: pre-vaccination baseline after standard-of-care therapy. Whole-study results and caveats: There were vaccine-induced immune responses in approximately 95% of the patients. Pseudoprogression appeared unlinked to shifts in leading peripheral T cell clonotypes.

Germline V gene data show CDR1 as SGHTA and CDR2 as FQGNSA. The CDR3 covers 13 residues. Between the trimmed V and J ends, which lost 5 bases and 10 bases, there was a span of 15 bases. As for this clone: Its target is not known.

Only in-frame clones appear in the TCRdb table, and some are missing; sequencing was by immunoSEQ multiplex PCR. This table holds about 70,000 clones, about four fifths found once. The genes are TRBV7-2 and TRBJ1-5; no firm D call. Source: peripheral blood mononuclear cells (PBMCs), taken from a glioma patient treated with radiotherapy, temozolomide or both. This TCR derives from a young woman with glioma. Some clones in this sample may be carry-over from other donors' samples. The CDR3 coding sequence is TGTGCCAGCAGCCTGTCCCGGGGTCGACCCCAGCATTTT. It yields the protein CASSLSRGRPQHF.